Presented here are 16 T cell receptor beta chains from one specimen sequenced in a study of blood T cell repertoires in COVID-19. Profiled with immunoSEQ multiplex PCR; TCRdb holds only in-frame clones, not every one. The sample lists some 300,000 clones; 88% were seen once. The specimen sequenced was peripheral blood. Every receptor here comes from a woman in her twenties or thirties who had recovered from COVID-19.

The chain combines TRBV5-5 with TRBJ2-5; tentative D call: TRBD2 (5 bases). The CDR3 sequence is 18 residues long. V lost 3 bases and J lost 5, with 26 bases in between. The germline V gene encodes CDR1 SGHKS and CDR2 YYEKEE (reference sequence). CDR3 sequence reads: CASSYQRVAGVLGETQYF. The CDR3 coding sequence is TGTGCCAGCAGCTACCAGAGGGTAGCTGGGGTTCTCGGGGAGACCCAGTACTTC.

The rearrangement uses TRBV9 and TRBJ2-3; 7 bases align to TRBD2. Trimming at V came to 4 bases and at J to 4 bases, leaving 9 bases not matched to a gene. The CDR3 is 15 amino acids. Germline V gives CDR1 SGDLS, CDR2 YYNGEE. Here the CDR3 DNA reads TGTGCCAGCAGCTCGGGGAGGGGCTCCCCAGATACGCAGTATTTT. As protein: CASSSGRGSPDTQYF.

The chain employs TRBV20-1 and TRBJ2-5; D not resolved. Germline CDR1 is DFQATT and CDR2 is SNEGSKA (reference sequence). The CDR3 is made up of 11 amino acids. Trimming shortened V by 5 bases and J by 5 bases, and 9 bases separated the two germline ends. CDR3 loop: CSARPAETQYF. The CDR3 bases are TGCAGTGCTCGGCCAGCGGAGACCCAGTACTTC.

V is TRBV28 and J is TRBJ1-2; D is uncertain. The V gene lost 2 bases and the J gene lost 12 bases, with 13 bases spanning the gap. The CDR3 extends over 12 amino acids. Germline V gene sequence: CDR1 MDHEN, CDR2 SYDVKM. The CDR3 coding sequence is TGTGCCAGCAGTTTAGTCCAGCGGTTCCACACCTTC. It specifies CASSLVQRFHTF.

The chain has TRBV5-1 and TRBJ1-2; D call uncertain. The V end lost 4 bases, the J end lost 2 bases, and 9 bases lay between the germline ends. The CDR3 has 13 residues. Germline CDR1 SGHRS, CDR2 YFSETQ. The CDR3, as DNA: TGCGCCAGCAGCAATGGCGGGAACTATGGCTACACCTTC. Translating it yields CASSNGGNYGYTF.

The chain recombines TRBV7-4 with TRBJ1-6; a possible D gene is TRBD1 (6 bases). Trimming removed 5 bases from V and 6 bases from J, with 17 bases in between. The CDR3 is made up of 16 amino acids. CDR1 is SGHVT, CDR2 SQSDAQ, per germline. The CDR3: CASSQNQGQCNSPLHF. The CDR3 region has the DNA TGTGCCAGCAGCCAAAATCAAGGACAGTGTAATTCACCCCTCCACTTT.

A word on this clone: At the DNA level, this CDR3 is encoded by other sequences in the same sample as well. This chain uses TRBV6-5 with TRBJ2-3; D unresolved. The germline V and J ends were trimmed by 6 bases and 6 bases, with 10 bases remaining between them. The CDR3 consists of 12 residues. Germline lookup yields CDR1 MNHEY and CDR2 SVGAGI. The CDR3 nucleotides read TGTGCCAGCAGCCCCTCCAGGGATACGCAGTATTTT. It codes for CASSPSRDTQYF.

This clone was seen only once. This chain connects TRBV28 to TRBJ2-7, with TRBD1 matching 7 bases. Germline V gives CDR1 MDHEN, CDR2 SYDVKM. The ends lost 8 bases at V and 2 bases at J; junction bases unmatched: 9. The CDR3 runs to 14 residues. CDR3: CASGTQGSTYEQYF. The CDR3 region has the DNA TGTGCCAGCGGCACACAGGGGTCAACCTACGAGCAGTACTTC.

The chain uses TRBV21-1 and TRBJ1-6; whether TRBD1, the table's D call, matches the DNA was not checked. TRBV21-1 corresponds to a pseudogene. The CDR3 contains 14 residues. This CDR3 is CASSKDRGYSPLHF. The CDR3 nucleotides read TGTGCCAGCAGCAAGGACAGGGGTTATTCACCCCTCCACTTT.

V gene TRBV27 combines with J gene TRBJ2-1; 8 nucleotides match TRBD2. CDR1 MNHEY and CDR2 SMNVEV come from the germline V gene (reference sequence). CDR3 size: 15 residues. V was clipped by 3 bases and J by 7 bases; unmatched bases: 8. The CDR3 is CASSFGGALGNEQFF. The DNA for the CDR3 is TGTGCCAGCAGTTTCGGGGGGGCTTTGGGGAATGAGCAGTTCTTC.

The V gene is TRBV28, the J gene TRBJ2-6, with D possibly being TRBD1 (5 bases). This CDR3 has 17 residues. Germline CDR1 reads MDHEN; CDR2 reads SYDVKM. The germline V and J ends were trimmed by 3 bases and 0 bases, with 12 bases remaining between them. The CDR3 DNA reads as TGTGCCAGCAGTTTGCAGGGTATATACTCTGGGGCCAACGTCCTGACTTTC. Translated: CASSLQGIYSGANVLTF.

This clone was observed at least ten times. The chain recombines TRBV24-1 with TRBJ2-7; 7 bases match TRBD2. Germline V gives CDR1 KGHDR, CDR2 SFDVKD. After removal of 4 bases from V and 6 bases from J, the junction contained 11 bases not matched to a gene. CDR3 length equals 15 residues. The DNA for the CDR3 is TGTGCCACCAGTGACCCGGGACTCCCGGGAGGCGAGCAGTACTTC. This codes for CATSDPGLPGGEQYF.

V usage is TRBV4-3 and J usage is TRBJ2-1, with D maybe TRBD1 (5 bases). The V and J ends lost 1 base and 4 bases respectively, with 11 bases between them. Germline values: CDR1 LGHNA, CDR2 YSLEER. This CDR3 has 15 residues. CDR3 bases: TGCGCCAGCAGCCAAGGGGCAGGGTTTTACAATGAGCAGTTCTTC. It codes for CASSQGAGFYNEQFF.

This rearrangement joins TRBV3-1 (or the pseudogene TRBV3-2) to TRBJ1-1, with D perhaps TRBD1 (5 bases). V was clipped by 0 bases and J by 1 base, with 9 bases between them. Germline CDR1 and CDR2: LGHDT and YNNKEL (reference sequence). The CDR3 has 15 residues. In nucleotides, the CDR3 is TGTGCCAGCAGCCAAGATCAGGGAACGAACACTGAAGCTTTCTTT. It encodes CASSQDQGTNTEAFF.

V and J are TRBV5-4 and TRBJ2-6, with unresolved D. Trimming removed 4 bases at V and 1 base at J, with 9 bases between. Looked up from germline, CDR1 is SGHNT and CDR2 is YYREEE (reference sequence). The CDR3 length is 15 residues. CDR3 residues: CASSVSLSGANVLTF. CDR3 in DNA: TGTGCCAGCAGCGTGTCCCTGTCTGGGGCCAACGTCCTGACTTTC.

The chain has TRBV5-1 and TRBJ2-1; 7 bases align to TRBD1. CDR1 SGHRS and CDR2 YFSETQ come from the germline V gene. With V trimmed by 3 bases and J by 7 bases, 1 base remained unmatched. This CDR3 spans 12 amino acids. The DNA for the CDR3 is TGCGCCAGCAGCTCACAGGGGAATGAGCAGTTCTTC. Translating it yields CASSSQGNEQFF.